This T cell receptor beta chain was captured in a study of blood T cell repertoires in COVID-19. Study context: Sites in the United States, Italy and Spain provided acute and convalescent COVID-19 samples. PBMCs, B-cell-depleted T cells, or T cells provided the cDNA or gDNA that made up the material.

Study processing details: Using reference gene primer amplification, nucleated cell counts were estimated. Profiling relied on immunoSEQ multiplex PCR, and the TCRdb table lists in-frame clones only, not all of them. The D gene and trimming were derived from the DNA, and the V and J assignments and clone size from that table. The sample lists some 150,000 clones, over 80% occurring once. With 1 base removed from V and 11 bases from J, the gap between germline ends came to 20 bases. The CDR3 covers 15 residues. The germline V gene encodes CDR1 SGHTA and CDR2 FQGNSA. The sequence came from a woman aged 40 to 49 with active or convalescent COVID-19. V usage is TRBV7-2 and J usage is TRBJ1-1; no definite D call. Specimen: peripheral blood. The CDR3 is CASSLEVVVPSVAFF. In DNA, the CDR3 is TGTGCCAGCAGCTTAGAGGTCGTGGTCCCCAGCGTCGCTTTCTTT.